The entry below gives a single TCR beta chain sequence along with its context. As handled by the study authors: The authors estimated nucleated cell counts from reference gene primer amplification. TCRdb's copy holds only in-frame clones and misses some; the assay was immunoSEQ multiplex PCR. Clone size and the V and J calls come from that table; the DNA yielded D and trimming. The data show about 33,000 clones, around 88% seen once. Germline V lookup: CDR1 SGHNT, CDR2 YYREEE (reference sequence). The ends lost 2 bases at V and 1 base at J; junction bases unmatched: 1. The CDR3 has 14 residues. This sample was taken from a study of blood T cell repertoires in COVID-19. About the study: In each case, the material was cDNA or gDNA derived from T cells, B-cell-depleted T cells, or PBMCs.

Sequencing used peripheral blood. This receptor was obtained from a human donor in a cohort sampled during active COVID-19. The chain carries TRBV5-4 and TRBJ2-3; TRBD2 matches 7 bases. The CDR3 sequence: CASSFGGGTDTQYF. DNA of the CDR3: TGTGCCAGCAGCTTTGGGGGGGGCACAGATACGCAGTATTTT. Filled out from reference TRBV5-4 and TRBJ2-3, the complete variable domain reads ETGVTQSPTHLIKTRGQQVTLRCSSQSGHNTVSWYQQALGQGPQFIFQYYREEENGRGNFPPRFSGLQFPNYSSELNVNALELDDSALYLCASSFGGGTDTQYFGPGTRLTVL.